These 27 T cell receptor beta chains were all obtained from the same sample, sequenced in a study of T cell changes during pregnancy in multiple sclerosis. Data came from immunoSEQ multiplex PCR; TCRdb stores just in-frame clones and leaves some out. The data contain tens of thousands of clones, around 90% of them singletons. The specimen was CD4+ T cells from peripheral blood mononuclear cells, collected in the third trimester of pregnancy. These receptor sequences come from a female donor in good health, enrolled as a control in a pregnancy study.

The chain links TRBV30 to TRBJ2-2, with TRBD1 matching over 8 bases. The germline V gene has CDR1 GTSNPN and CDR2 SVGIG (reference sequence). Trimming took 1 base from V and 1 from J; bases not matched to a gene: 2. The CDR3 runs 15 residues. The chain's CDR3 is CAWSEGTGNTGELFF. In nucleotides, the CDR3 is TGTGCCTGGAGTGAGGGGACAGGGAACACCGGGGAGCTGTTTTTT. The entire variable domain, with the rest obtained from reference TRBV30 and TRBJ2-2, is as follows: SQTIHQWPATLVQPVGSPLSLECTVEGTSNPNLYWYRQAAGRGLQLLFYSVGIGQISSEVPQNLSASRPQDRQFILSSKKLLLSDSGFYLCAWSEGTGNTGELFFGEGSRLTVL.

This sequence joins TRBV6-1 and TRBJ1-5; the D gene is possibly TRBD1 (5 bases). CDR1 is MNHNS and CDR2 is SASEGT in the germline V gene. The CDR3 is 15 residues long. Trimming left V 6 bases short and J 0 bases short, with 12 bases between. DNA of the CDR3: TGTGCCAGCAGGCACGACAGTTATAGCAATCAGCCCCAGCATTTT. Encoded protein: CASRHDSYSNQPQHF.

This chain connects TRBV14 to TRBJ1-1; TRBD1 might be the D (5 bases). There are 17 residues in the CDR3. The V and J ends lost 6 bases and 5 bases respectively, with 25 bases between them. Germline V gene data show CDR1 as SGHDN and CDR2 as FVKESK. This CDR3 reads CASRVLPGGDGGTEAFF. CDR3 bases: TGTGCCAGCAGAGTCCTCCCCGGGGGGGACGGGGGGACTGAAGCTTTCTTT.

The genes are TRBV30 and TRBJ1-6; no clear D gene. The CDR3 covers 13 residues. V shed 3 bases and J shed 7 bases, with 10 bases lying between them. Germline CDR1 and CDR2: GTSNPN and SVGIG (reference sequence). The CDR3 protein is CAWRREDNSPLHF. CDR3 sequence (DNA): TGTGCCTGGAGGAGGGAGGACAATTCACCCCTCCACTTT.

The genes are TRBV5-1 and TRBJ2-5; D not resolved. Trimming stripped 4 bases from V and 2 bases from J, with 3 bases between. There are 11 residues in the CDR3. In germline, CDR1 is SGHRS, CDR2 YFSETQ. The CDR3 here is CASSPQETQYF. The CDR3 DNA is TGCGCCAGCAGCCCGCAAGAGACCCAGTACTTC.

The CDR3 DNA reads as TGCGCCAGCAGCCAAGGGGGCGGGGGGACCGGGCAGTTCTTC. It encodes CASSQGGGGTGQFF. The chain couples TRBV4-3 to TRBJ2-1; 8 bases agree with TRBD2. CDR3 length: 14 amino acids. Germline V CDR1 and CDR2: LGHNA, YSLEER. The J segment lost 12 bases and the V segment lost 1 base, leaving 8 bases of the junction unmatched.

For this clone: The junction departs from germline at one end; a sequencing error may be responsible. This same CDR3 is encoded by further DNA sequences in the sample. This chain connects TRBV5-5 to TRBJ1-5; D remains unclear. CDR3 length: 15 residues. Germline V gene lookup returns CDR1 SGHKS and CDR2 YYEKEE (reference sequence). CDR3 protein: CASSFGPIGDQPQHF. In nucleotides, the CDR3 is TGTGCCAGCAGCTTTGGGCCCATTGGCGATCAGCCCCAACATTTT.

This clone is a singleton in its sample. The V gene is TRBV6-5, the J gene TRBJ2-7; D is ambiguous. Germline CDR1 MNHEY, CDR2 SVGAGI. The ends were cut back, 5 bases at V and 3 bases at J, with 8 bases in the middle. The CDR3 is made up of 12 amino acids. This chain's CDR3 is CASSQVGYEQYF. The CDR3 coding sequence is TGTGCCAGCAGTCAGGTAGGCTACGAGCAGTACTTC.

This chain uses TRBV18 with TRBJ1-1; TRBD1 agrees at 9 bases. J gave up 2 bases and V 3 bases, and 4 bases lay outside the gene matches. The CDR3 is 15 residues long. Germline loops: CDR1 KGHSH, CDR2 LQKENI. CDR3 residues: CASSPGTGTNTEAFF. The CDR3 region has the DNA TGTGCCAGCTCACCCGGGACAGGGACCAACACTGAAGCTTTCTTT.

The chain links TRBV6-1 to TRBJ1-5; the D gene is possibly TRBD1 (5 bases). The CDR3 runs 14 residues. V lost 7 bases and J lost 2, with 12 bases in between. Germline loops: CDR1 MNHNS, CDR2 SASEGT. CDR3 coding DNA: TGTGCCAGCATGGGGGGGTTGGGCAATCAGCCCCAGCATTTT. Translated: CASMGGLGNQPQHF.

The chain recombines TRBV19 with TRBJ2-2; D gene unclear. Germline CDR1 is LNHDA and CDR2 is SQIVND (reference sequence). This CDR3 is built from 14 residues. V was shortened by 7 bases and J by 4 bases, with 13 bases between the two germline ends. The CDR3 protein is CASNSGLGTGELFF. CDR3 bases: TGTGCCAGTAATTCCGGGTTGGGCACCGGGGAGCTGTTTTTT.

The rearrangement uses TRBV6-5 and TRBJ1-1; D not certain. The CDR3 is made up of 12 amino acids. Trimming cost V 6 bases and J 1 base, with 6 bases left between them. Germline CDR1 and CDR2: MNHEY and SVGAGI. The CDR3 bases are TGTGCCAGCAGCAACACGAACACTGAAGCTTTCTTT. This gives the protein CASSNTNTEAFF.

The chain has TRBV2 and TRBJ1-2; 7 bases agree with TRBD1. This CDR3 comprises 13 residues. V shed 6 bases and J 8 bases; nucleotides not matched to a gene: 9. Germline CDR1 is SNHLY and CDR2 is FYNNEI. The CDR3 loop is CASRTSGGSGYTF. CDR3 DNA sequence: TGTGCCAGCAGGACCTCAGGGGGTAGCGGCTACACCTTC.

This chain connects TRBV11-3 to TRBJ1-1; D might be TRBD1 (5 bases). Trimming stripped 5 bases from V and 2 bases from J, with 15 bases between. The CDR3 is 15 amino acids. The germline V gene has CDR1 SGHNT and CDR2 YENEEA. CDR3 bases: TGTGCCAGCAGCCGAGGCCGACAGACCAACACTGAAGCTTTCTTT. It yields the protein CASSRGRQTNTEAFF.

CDR3 amino acids: CSVARGADTQYF. The CDR3 nucleotides read TGCAGCGTTGCCAGGGGTGCAGATACGCAGTATTTT. This chain connects TRBV29-1 to TRBJ2-3; perhaps TRBD1 as D (6 bases). The CDR3 contains 12 residues. The V end was cut by 4 bases, the J end by 4 bases, with 9 bases between. Germline CDR1 reads SQVTM; CDR2 reads ANQGSEA.

The chain employs TRBV30 and TRBJ1-1; D is unresolved. Germline CDR1 and CDR2: GTSNPN and SVGIG (reference sequence). The V and J ends lost 2 bases and 4 bases respectively, with 14 bases between them. The CDR3 has 14 residues. This chain's CDR3 is CAWSRVGRSTEAFF. In DNA, the CDR3 is TGTGCCTGGAGTCGGGTCGGGAGGAGCACTGAAGCTTTCTTT.

The chain is built from TRBV6-5 and TRBJ2-3, with D perhaps TRBD1 (5 bases). Germline values: CDR1 MNHEY, CDR2 SVGAGI. CDR3 length equals 14 residues. V lost 6 bases and J lost 0, with 10 bases in between. CDR3 protein: CASRQDPSTDTQYF. In DNA form, the CDR3 reads TGTGCCAGCAGACAGGACCCTAGCACAGATACGCAGTATTTT.

The rearrangement uses TRBV15 and TRBJ1-5; 7 bases are shared with TRBD1. Looked up from germline, CDR1 is LNHNV and CDR2 is YYDKDF (reference sequence). The V segment lost 5 bases and the J segment 0 bases; nucleotides outside the gene matches: 7. This CDR3 contains 16 residues. The CDR3 protein is CATSRDSFYSNQPQHF. The CDR3 DNA sequence: TGTGCCACCAGCCGGGACAGTTTTTATAGCAATCAGCCCCAGCATTTT.

The CDR3 reads CASSFGQGTYEQYF. The CDR3 region has the DNA TGTGCCAGCAGCTTTGGACAGGGGACCTACGAGCAGTACTTC. This chain joins TRBV7-2 and TRBJ2-7; TRBD1 matches 9 bases. CDR1 is SGHTA and CDR2 is FQGNSA in the germline V gene. The CDR3 consists of 14 residues. With V trimmed by 3 bases and J by 2 bases, 2 bases remained unmatched. The whole variable domain, remainder taken from reference TRBV7-2 and TRBJ2-7, is GAGVSQSPSNKVTEKGKDVELRCDPISGHTALYWYRQSLGQGLEFLIYFQGNSAPDKSGLPSDRFSAERTGGSVSTLTIQRTQQEDSAVYLCASSFGQGTYEQYFGPGTRLTVT.

The J gene is TRBJ2-6, the V gene TRBV5-4, with D perhaps matching TRBD1 (6 bases). Germline values: CDR1 SGHNT, CDR2 YYREEE (reference sequence). The CDR3 is 14 amino acids. Trimming left V 5 bases short and J 7 bases short, with 13 bases between. CDR3 bases: TGTGCCAGCAGTACCAGACAGGTAGCCAACGTCCTGACTTTC. This encodes CASSTRQVANVLTF.

This clone has a handful of counts. J is TRBJ2-1 and V is TRBV7-9; a weak D match, TRBD2 (6 bases). CDR1 SEHNR and CDR2 FQNEAQ come from the germline V gene (reference sequence). CDR3 length: 13 residues. With 6 bases removed from V and 10 bases from J, the gap between germline ends came to 16 bases. CDR3 DNA: TGTGCCAGCAGGTACGGGGAGGTTCGAGAGCAGTTCTTC. Its translation is CASRYGEVREQFF.

The rearrangement uses TRBV7-3 and TRBJ2-5, with 7 positions matching TRBD2. Germline V lookup: CDR1 SGHTA, CDR2 FQGTGA. Losses at the gene ends were 2 bases for V and 4 bases for J; bases not matched to a gene: 7. This CDR3 is built from 15 residues. For the CDR3, the DNA is TGTGCCAGCAGCTTAGGCCGGGACTACGGAGAGACCCAGTACTTC. It codes for CASSLGRDYGETQYF.

The rearrangement links TRBV6-5 to TRBJ1-6; no firm D call. The CDR3 loop spans 15 amino acids. Trimming took 5 bases from V and 6 from J, leaving 14 bases between them. CDR1 and CDR2 from the germline V gene are MNHEY and SVGAGI. The CDR3 coding sequence is TGTGCCAGCAGTCTGGAGGCACAGAGTAATTCACCCCTCCACTTT. Its protein is CASSLEAQSNSPLHF.

Only a few counts were recorded for this clone. The chain couples TRBV5-1 to TRBJ1-1; 7 bases agree with TRBD1. This CDR3 contains 15 residues. The junction had 3 bases not matched to a gene; V was cut back by 0 bases and J by 1 base. Per the germline V gene, CDR1 is SGHRS and CDR2 is YFSETQ. The CDR3 sequence is CASSLAGGRNTEAFF. The CDR3 DNA is TGCGCCAGCAGCTTGGCAGGGGGGAGGAACACTGAAGCTTTCTTT.

This sequence joins TRBV18 and TRBJ1-5; a weak D match, TRBD1 (5 bases). The CDR3 runs 15 residues. Trimming took 2 bases from V and 3 from J, leaving 11 bases between them. Germline values: CDR1 KGHSH, CDR2 LQKENI. The CDR3 sequence: CASSPSGGSNQPQHF. In nucleotides, the CDR3 is TGTGCCAGCTCACCATCGGGGGGGTCCAATCAGCCCCAGCATTTT.

This rearrangement joins TRBV19 to TRBJ1-1; 9 bases line up with TRBD1. This CDR3 is 13 amino acids long. With 8 bases clipped from V and 5 bases from J, the junction kept 6 bases outside the gene matches. Per germline, CDR1 LNHDA and CDR2 SQIVND (reference sequence). The CDR3 loop reads CASGQGFRTEAFF. DNA of the CDR3: TGTGCCAGTGGACAGGGGTTTCGGACTGAAGCTTTCTTT.

This clone was recorded only once. This chain links TRBV6-1 with TRBJ2-1; D remains unclear. The CDR3 spans 14 residues. The germline V gene has CDR1 MNHNS and CDR2 SASEGT. V lost 2 bases and J lost 5, with 10 bases in between. CDR3 residues: CASSEYLANNEQFF. In nucleotides, the CDR3 is TGTGCCAGCAGTGAATATCTCGCTAACAATGAGCAGTTCTTC.